A single sample is the source of the 28 T cell receptor beta chains below, sequenced in a study. TCRdb recomputed calls from the RT-PCR reads with MiXCR, one row per CDR3 protein. Counted here are about 680,000 distinct CDR3 sequences, 12% to 15% occurring once; the ten biggest clones make up about 3.9%. The sample was memory CD4+ T cells from blood. Receptors originate from a female donor in good health, serving as a healthy control.

This clonotype was counted only a few times. The V gene is TRBV15, the J gene TRBJ2-5; D might be TRBD2 (5 bases). CDR1 is LNHNV, CDR2 YYDKDF, per germline (reference sequence). The CDR3 runs to 13 residues. The V end was cut by 1 base, the J end by 5 bases, with 8 bases between. CDR3 loop: CATSRGGLETQYF. For the CDR3, the DNA is TGTGCCACCAGCAGAGGAGGGCTGGAGACCCAGTACTTC.

This clonotype has only a few counts. V usage is TRBV4-3 and J usage is TRBJ2-7, with no clear D. The CDR3 length is 15 residues. V gave up 0 bases and J gave up 2 bases, with 11 bases separating them. Germline CDR1 reads LGHNA; CDR2 reads YSLEER. CDR3 in DNA: TGCGCCAGCAGCCAAGAGTCCGGCCTCGCCTACGAGCAGTACTTC. Translation: CASSQESGLAYEQYF.

This clonotype has more than one count but fewer than ten. The V and J genes are TRBV4-3 and TRBJ1-1; D is unclear. The CDR3 runs to 15 residues. Germline V gene lookup returns CDR1 LGHNA and CDR2 YSLEER. V was shortened by 0 bases and J by 1 base, with 9 bases between the two germline ends. The DNA for the CDR3 is TGCGCCAGCAGCCAAGATATGGGGAAGAACACTGAAGCTTTCTTT. Protein product: CASSQDMGKNTEAFF.

This chain connects TRBV7-3 to TRBJ2-1; maybe TRBD2 (6 bases). The V and J ends lost 5 bases and 7 bases respectively, with 21 bases between them. Germline loops: CDR1 SGHTA, CDR2 FQGTGA. The CDR3 has 16 residues. As DNA, the CDR3 is TGTGCCAGCAGCCCAAACGCCCCGGGAGTGGGAAATGAGCAGTTCTTC. It yields the protein CASSPNAPGVGNEQFF.

This clonotype was detected ten times or more. The chain combines TRBV20-1 with TRBJ2-3, with D possibly matching TRBD2 (7 bases). Trimming stripped 0 bases from V and 5 bases from J, with 15 bases between. CDR1 and CDR2 from the germline V gene are DFQATT and SNEGSKA (reference sequence). The length of the CDR3 is 15 residues. This CDR3 is CSARDWGGHGDTQYF. CDR3 bases: TGCAGTGCTAGAGATTGGGGGGGGCACGGAGATACGCAGTATTTT.

The V call is TRBV28, the J call TRBJ2-7, with 15 bases matching TRBD2. The CDR3 sequence is 21 residues long. Germline values: CDR1 MDHEN, CDR2 SYDVKM. V lost 3 bases to trimming and J lost 2 bases; unmatched junction nucleotides: 17. The CDR3 sequence: CASSFPVGGLAGGPRAYEQYF. DNA of the CDR3: TGTGCCAGCAGTTTTCCCGTGGGAGGACTAGCGGGAGGGCCCCGCGCCTACGAGCAGTACTTC.

This chain links TRBV20-1 with TRBJ2-1; 8 positions match TRBD2. The CDR3 runs to 14 residues. Germline values: CDR1 DFQATT, CDR2 SNEGSKA (reference sequence). Germline trimming cut 3 bases from V and 0 bases from J; bases unmatched to any gene: 1. The CDR3 loop is CSARAGGSYNEQFF. As DNA, the CDR3 is TGCAGTGCTAGGGCGGGGGGCTCCTACAATGAGCAGTTCTTC.

The CDR3 coding sequence is TGTGCCAGCAGTTACCCGAGGGCGAAACTAGCGGGAGCATCAGATACGCAGTATTTT. This encodes CASSYPRAKLAGASDTQYF. The rearrangement links TRBV6-6 to TRBJ2-3; 11 bases match TRBD2. Germline V gene lookup returns CDR1 MNHNY and CDR2 SVGAGI (reference sequence). Trimming removed 2 bases from V and 4 bases from J; junction bases left unmatched: 14. The CDR3 extends over 19 amino acids.

This clonotype was detected many times. The chain recombines TRBV12-3 or TRBV12-4 with TRBJ2-3; weak D call: TRBD1 (5 bases). V lost 6 bases, J lost 2 bases, and 15 bases lay in between. The CDR3 contains 15 residues. Here the CDR3 reads CASSPYRLHTDTQYF. In DNA form, the CDR3 reads TGTGCCAGCAGCCCGTACAGGCTGCACACAGATACGCAGTATTTT.

This sequence joins TRBV20-1 and TRBJ2-5; D may be TRBD2 (6 bases). The CDR3 is made up of 14 amino acids. The germline V and J ends were trimmed by 0 bases and 5 bases, with 13 bases remaining between them. Germline values: CDR1 DFQATT, CDR2 SNEGSKA (reference sequence). The CDR3: CSARDRRGRETQYF. Here the CDR3 DNA reads TGCAGTGCTAGAGATCGGCGTGGGAGGGAGACCCAGTACTTC.

At least ten counts were recorded for this clonotype. The chain has TRBV7-2 and TRBJ2-3; D not resolved. Germline assignment: CDR1 SGHTA and CDR2 FQGNSA. This CDR3 contains 13 residues. Trimming cost V 1 base and J 2 bases, with 4 bases left between them. Here the CDR3 reads CASSLGPTDTQYF. The DNA for the CDR3 is TGTGCCAGCAGCTTAGGCCCCACAGATACGCAGTATTTT.

This clonotype was seen more than once but under ten times. The J gene is TRBJ1-5, the V gene TRBV4-1; D remains unclear. The CDR3 loop spans 18 amino acids. The germline V gene has CDR1 MGHRA and CDR2 YSYEKL. V was shortened by 0 bases and J by 3 bases, with 18 bases between the two germline ends. As DNA, the CDR3 is TGCGCCAGCAGCCAAGAAGTCCTTAGGTCGGGGTCCAATCAGCCCCAGCATTTT. Translating gives CASSQEVLRSGSNQPQHF.

This clonotype was detected many times. The chain employs TRBV5-1 and TRBJ2-2, with 14 nucleotides matching TRBD2. V dropped 4 bases and J dropped 4; count of bases not matched to a gene: 0. The CDR3 runs 15 residues. CDR1 is SGHRS, CDR2 YFSETQ, per germline. CDR3 nucleotide sequence: TGCGCCAGCAGCGGGACTAGCGGGGGCACCGGGGAGCTGTTTTTT. Translating gives CASSGTSGGTGELFF.

Ten or more counts support this clonotype. The genes are TRBV24-1 and TRBJ2-1, with TRBD2 matching over 14 bases. Germline V gene sequence: CDR1 KGHDR, CDR2 SFDVKD. This CDR3 has 16 residues. V was pared by 5 bases and J by 5 bases, with 4 bases of the junction left unmatched. The CDR3 sequence: CATSGTSGRTNNEQFF. The CDR3 nucleotides read TGTGCCACCAGTGGGACTAGCGGGAGGACAAACAATGAGCAGTTCTTC.

The rearrangement links TRBV27 to TRBJ2-1, with a possible D match to TRBD2 (6 bases). Trimming took off 3 bases at V and 5 bases at J, with 11 bases between the two ends. Germline V gives CDR1 MNHEY, CDR2 SMNVEV (reference sequence). This CDR3 comprises 14 residues. In DNA, the CDR3 is TGTGCCAGCAGTTTGGGACTCGCTAACAATGAGCAGTTCTTC. Its translation: CASSLGLANNEQFF.

This clonotype turned up a few times. The chain is built from TRBV5-1 and TRBJ2-7; D uncertain. Germline CDR1 is SGHRS and CDR2 is YFSETQ. V was shortened by 0 bases and J by 5 bases, with 12 bases between the two germline ends. The CDR3 length is 14 residues. CDR3 amino acids: CASSLVQSADEQYF. CDR3 bases: TGCGCCAGCAGCTTGGTACAGTCAGCCGACGAGCAGTACTTC.

The J gene is TRBJ1-1, the V gene TRBV7-2; TRBD1 might be the D (5 bases). CDR3 size: 16 residues. The V gene lost 5 bases and the J gene lost 1 base, with 17 bases spanning the gap. The germline CDR1 and CDR2 sequences are SGHTA and FQGNSA. The CDR3 sequence is CASSRGARGWNTEAFF. The CDR3 region has the DNA TGTGCCAGCAGCCGTGGCGCTAGGGGCTGGAACACTGAAGCTTTCTTT. The full variable domain, completed using reference TRBV7-2 and TRBJ1-1, is GAGVSQSPSNKVTEKGKDVELRCDPISGHTALYWYRQSLGQGLEFLIYFQGNSAPDKSGLPSDRFSAERTGGSVSTLTIQRTQQEDSAVYLCASSRGARGWNTEAFFGQGTRLTVV.

The chain is built from TRBV28 and TRBJ2-7; TRBD1 matches 7 bases. This CDR3 is 16 amino acids long. Per germline, CDR1 MDHEN and CDR2 SYDVKM. Losses at the gene ends were 5 bases for V and 4 bases for J; bases not matched to a gene: 14. The CDR3: CASSIETGSPRYEQYF. In nucleotides, the CDR3 is TGTGCCAGCAGTATTGAGACAGGGTCCCCTCGATACGAGCAGTACTTC.

This clonotype showed up many times. The V gene is TRBV7-8, the J gene TRBJ2-1, with D unclear. V lost 1 base, J lost 0 bases, and 10 bases lay in between. Germline CDR1 and CDR2: SGHVS and FQNEAQ. This CDR3 is built from 16 residues. CDR3 in amino acids: CASSLDVDLSYNEQFF. CDR3 nucleotide sequence: TGTGCCAGCAGCTTAGATGTGGATCTCTCCTACAATGAGCAGTTCTTC.

There are many counts of this clonotype. The chain is built from TRBV6-5 and TRBJ2-1; no reliable D call. Germline values: CDR1 MNHEY, CDR2 SVGAGI. Trimming cost V 3 bases and J 3 bases, with 15 bases left between them. The CDR3 has 16 residues. The DNA of the CDR3 is TGTGCCAGCAGTTATGGGCCAGATTTAAGCTACAATGAGCAGTTCTTC. The encoded protein is CASSYGPDLSYNEQFF.

The chain links TRBV28 to TRBJ2-2; tentative D call: TRBD2 (5 bases). The V gene's germline CDR1 is MDHEN and CDR2 SYDVKM. Trimming cost V 6 bases and J 7 bases, with 12 bases left between them. The CDR3 is 13 amino acids. CDR3 DNA: TGTGCCAGCAGAGAGGGAATCGACGGGGAGCTGTTTTTT. Protein sequence: CASREGIDGELFF. Full variable domain (rest looked up from reference TRBV28 and TRBJ2-2): DVKVTQSSRYLVKRTGEKVFLECVQDMDHENMFWYRQDPGLGLRLIYFSYDVKMKEKGDIPEGYSVSREKKERFSLILESASTNQTSMYLCASREGIDGELFFGEGSRLTVL.

This chain uses TRBV5-6 with TRBJ2-7, with D perhaps matching TRBD1 (5 bases). Trimming took 4 bases from V and 3 from J, leaving 17 bases between them. The CDR3 has 15 residues. The germline gives CDR1 SGHDT, CDR2 YYEEEE. CDR3: CASSPYDRDDYEQYF. The CDR3 region has the DNA TGTGCCAGCAGCCCGTACGACAGAGACGACTACGAGCAGTACTTC. Full variable domain (missing parts from reference TRBV5-6 and TRBJ2-7): DAGVTQSPTHLIKTRGQQVTLRCSPKSGHDTVSWYQQALGQGPQFIFQYYEEEERQRGNFPDRFSGHQFPNYSSELNVNALLLGDSALYLCASSPYDRDDYEQYFGPGTRLTVT.

This clonotype has more than one count but fewer than ten. J is TRBJ2-5 and V is TRBV5-1; D is possibly TRBD2 (5 bases). V was pared by 0 bases and J by 2 bases, with 20 bases between. The CDR3 is 18 residues long. CDR1 and CDR2 from the germline V gene are SGHRS and YFSETQ. Here the CDR3 DNA reads TGCGCCAGCAGCTTGGCCGGTGGAGGCCAGCGGATACAAGAGACCCAGTACTTC. This sequence encodes CASSLAGGGQRIQETQYF. Variable domain in full (rest from reference TRBV5-1 and TRBJ2-5): KAGVTQTPRYLIKTRGQQVTLSCSPISGHRSVSWYQQTPGQGLQFLFEYFSETQRNKGNFPGRFSGRQFSNSRSEMNVSTLELGDSALYLCASSLAGGGQRIQETQYFGPGTRLLVL.

This sequence joins TRBV28 and TRBJ2-2; 10 bases are shared with TRBD2. CDR3 length: 15 residues. Unmatched junction bases numbered 4, after V lost 5 bases and J lost 4 bases. Germline CDR1 reads MDHEN; CDR2 reads SYDVKM. Here the CDR3 DNA reads TGTGCCAGCAGTACTAGCGGGACACCCACCGGGGAGCTGTTTTTT. Translation: CASSTSGTPTGELFF.

The chain recombines TRBV6-2 or TRBV6-3 with TRBJ2-3, with D perhaps matching TRBD2 (5 bases). The CDR3 has 15 residues. The V and J ends lost 8 bases and 3 bases respectively, with 18 bases between them. In germline, CDR1 is MNHEY, CDR2 SVGEGT. The CDR3 DNA is TGTGCCAGCCGTACGACCGGGATAGGTACAGATACGCAGTATTTT. Translating it yields CASRTTGIGTDTQYF.

This sequence joins TRBV2 and TRBJ2-5, with 7 bases matching TRBD2. This CDR3 contains 13 residues. The ends lost 8 bases at V and 0 bases at J; junction bases unmatched: 3. CDR1 and CDR2 from the germline V gene are SNHLY and FYNNEI. The CDR3 bases are TGTGCCAGCGGGAGGGCGTACCAAGAGACCCAGTACTTC. This sequence encodes CASGRAYQETQYF.

This clonotype has a handful of counts. The chain combines TRBV11-2 with TRBJ2-2; D may be TRBD1 (6 bases). In germline, CDR1 is SGHAT, CDR2 FQNNGV. Trimming stripped 2 bases from V and 5 bases from J, with 12 bases between. The CDR3 totals 15 residues. CDR3 in amino acids: CASSLKQGQTGELFF. For the CDR3, the DNA is TGTGCCAGCAGCTTAAAGCAGGGGCAAACCGGGGAGCTGTTTTTT.

This clonotype occurred many times. The rearrangement links TRBV6-5 to TRBJ2-3, with D perhaps being TRBD1 or TRBD2 (7 bases each). Germline V gene sequence: CDR1 MNHEY, CDR2 SVGAGI. V was pared by 5 bases and J by 0 bases, with 15 bases between. CDR3 length: 16 amino acids. CDR3 bases: TGTGCCAGCAGTACGGCAGGGGGGGCTAGCACAGATACGCAGTATTTT. Translated, it gives CASSTAGGASTDTQYF.